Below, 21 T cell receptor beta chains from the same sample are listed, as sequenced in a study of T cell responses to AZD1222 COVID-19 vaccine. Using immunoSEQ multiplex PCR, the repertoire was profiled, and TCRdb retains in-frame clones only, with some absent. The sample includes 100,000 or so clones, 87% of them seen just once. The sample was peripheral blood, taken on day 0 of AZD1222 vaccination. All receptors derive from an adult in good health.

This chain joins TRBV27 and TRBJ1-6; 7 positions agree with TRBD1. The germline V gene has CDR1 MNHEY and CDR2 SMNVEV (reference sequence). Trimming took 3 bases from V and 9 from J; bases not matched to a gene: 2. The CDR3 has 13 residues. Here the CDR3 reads CASSFNRGSPLHF. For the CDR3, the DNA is TGTGCCAGCAGTTTCAACAGGGGTTCACCCCTCCACTTT.

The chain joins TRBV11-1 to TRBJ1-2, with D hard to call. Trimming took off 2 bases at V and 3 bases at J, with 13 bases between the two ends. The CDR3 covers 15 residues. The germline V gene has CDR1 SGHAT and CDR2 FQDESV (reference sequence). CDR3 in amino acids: CASSLLAGVDYGYTF. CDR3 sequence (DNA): TGTGCCAGCAGCTTACTAGCGGGCGTGGACTATGGCTACACCTTC. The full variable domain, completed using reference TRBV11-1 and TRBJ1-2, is EAEVAQSPRYKITEKSQAVAFWCDPISGHATLYWYRQILGQGPELLVQFQDESVVDDSQLPKDRFSAERLKGVDSTLKIQPAELGDSAMYLCASSLLAGVDYGYTFGSGTRLTVV.

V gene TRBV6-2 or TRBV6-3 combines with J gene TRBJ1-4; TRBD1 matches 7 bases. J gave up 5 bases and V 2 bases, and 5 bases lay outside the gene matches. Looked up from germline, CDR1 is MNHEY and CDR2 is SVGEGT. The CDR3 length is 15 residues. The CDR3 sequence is CASSYIGTVNEKLFF. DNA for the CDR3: TGTGCCAGCAGTTACATCGGGACAGTGAATGAAAAACTGTTTTTT.

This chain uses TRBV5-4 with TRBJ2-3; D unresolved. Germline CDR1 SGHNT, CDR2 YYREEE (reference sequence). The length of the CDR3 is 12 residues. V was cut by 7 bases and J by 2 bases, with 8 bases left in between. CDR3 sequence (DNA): TGTGCCAGCGTCGGAGACACAGATACGCAGTATTTT. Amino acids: CASVGDTDTQYF.

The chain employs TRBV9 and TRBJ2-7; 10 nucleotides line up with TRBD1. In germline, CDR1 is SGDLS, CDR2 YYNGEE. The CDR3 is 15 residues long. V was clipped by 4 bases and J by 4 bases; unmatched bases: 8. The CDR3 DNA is TGTGCCAGCAGCCCAGACAGGGGGCCTCCTTACGAGCAGTACTTC. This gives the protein CASSPDRGPPYEQYF.

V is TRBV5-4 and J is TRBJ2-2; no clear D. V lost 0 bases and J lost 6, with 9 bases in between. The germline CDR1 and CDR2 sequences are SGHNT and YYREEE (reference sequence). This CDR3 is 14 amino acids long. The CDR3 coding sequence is TGTGCCAGCAGCTTGGCGTTCACTCCCGGGGAGCTGTTTTTT. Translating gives CASSLAFTPGELFF.

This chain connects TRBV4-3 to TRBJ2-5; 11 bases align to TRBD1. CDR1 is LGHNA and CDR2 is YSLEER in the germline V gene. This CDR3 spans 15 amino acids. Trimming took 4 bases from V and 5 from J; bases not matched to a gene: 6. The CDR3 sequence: CASSPAGTGGETQYF. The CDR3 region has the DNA TGCGCCAGCAGCCCCGCCGGGACAGGGGGTGAGACCCAGTACTTC.

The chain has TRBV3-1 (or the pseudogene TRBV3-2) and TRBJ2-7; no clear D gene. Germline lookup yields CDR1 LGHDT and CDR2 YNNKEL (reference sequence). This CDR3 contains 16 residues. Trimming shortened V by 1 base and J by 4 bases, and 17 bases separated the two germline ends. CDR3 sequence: CASSQGDRRKRYEQYF. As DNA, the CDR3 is TGTGCCAGCAGCCAAGGTGACCGGAGAAAGCGTTACGAGCAGTACTTC.

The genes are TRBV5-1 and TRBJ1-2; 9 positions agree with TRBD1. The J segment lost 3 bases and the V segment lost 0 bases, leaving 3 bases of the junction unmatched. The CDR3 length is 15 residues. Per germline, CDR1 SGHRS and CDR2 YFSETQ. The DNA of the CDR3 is TGCGCCAGCAGCTTGGGGACAGGGGCCGACTATGGCTACACCTTC. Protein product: CASSLGTGADYGYTF.

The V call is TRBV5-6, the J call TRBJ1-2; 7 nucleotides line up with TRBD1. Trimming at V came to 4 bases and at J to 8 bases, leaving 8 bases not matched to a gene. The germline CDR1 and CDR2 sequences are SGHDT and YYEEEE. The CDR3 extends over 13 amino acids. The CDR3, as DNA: TGTGCCAGCAGCGACAGGGTAGTTAAGGGCTACACCTTC. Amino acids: CASSDRVVKGYTF.

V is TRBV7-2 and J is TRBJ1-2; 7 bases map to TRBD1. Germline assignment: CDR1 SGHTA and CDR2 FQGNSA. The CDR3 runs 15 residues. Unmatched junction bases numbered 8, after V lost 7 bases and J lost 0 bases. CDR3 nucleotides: TGTGCCAGCAACCTACAGGGGCCGGCTAACTATGGCTACACCTTC. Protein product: CASNLQGPANYGYTF.

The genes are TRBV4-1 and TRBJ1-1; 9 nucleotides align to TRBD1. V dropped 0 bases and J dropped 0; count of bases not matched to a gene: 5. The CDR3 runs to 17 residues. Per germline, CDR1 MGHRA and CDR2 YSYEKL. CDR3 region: CASSQEGTGRVNTEAFF. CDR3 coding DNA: TGCGCCAGCAGCCAAGAGGGGACAGGGCGAGTGAACACTGAAGCTTTCTTT.

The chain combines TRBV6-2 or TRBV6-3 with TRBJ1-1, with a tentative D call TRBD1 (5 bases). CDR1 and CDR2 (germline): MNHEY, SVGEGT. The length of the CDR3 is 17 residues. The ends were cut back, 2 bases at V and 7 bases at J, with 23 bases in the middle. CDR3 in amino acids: CASSYLGAGRQPREAFF. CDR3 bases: TGTGCCAGCAGTTACCTTGGGGCAGGCAGGCAACCCCGTGAAGCTTTCTTT.

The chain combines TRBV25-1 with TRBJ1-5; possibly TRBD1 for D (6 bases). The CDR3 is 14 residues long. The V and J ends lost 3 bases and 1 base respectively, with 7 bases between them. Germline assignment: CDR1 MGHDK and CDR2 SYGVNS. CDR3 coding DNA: TGTGCCAGCAGTGATGGGACAAGCAATCAGCCCCAGCATTTT. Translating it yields CASSDGTSNQPQHF.

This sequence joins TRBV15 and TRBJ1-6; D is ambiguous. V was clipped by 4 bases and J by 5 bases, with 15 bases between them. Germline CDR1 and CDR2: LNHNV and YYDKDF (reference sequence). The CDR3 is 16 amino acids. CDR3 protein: CATSTEAGPHNSPLHF. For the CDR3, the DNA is TGTGCCACCAGCACTGAGGCCGGGCCCCATAATTCACCCCTCCACTTT.

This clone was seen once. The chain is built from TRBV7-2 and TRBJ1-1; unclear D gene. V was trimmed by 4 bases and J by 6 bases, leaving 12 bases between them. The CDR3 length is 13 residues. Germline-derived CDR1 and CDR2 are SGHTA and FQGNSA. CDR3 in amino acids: CASSSGRFPEAFF. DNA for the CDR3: TGTGCCAGCAGCTCGGGTCGTTTCCCTGAAGCTTTCTTT. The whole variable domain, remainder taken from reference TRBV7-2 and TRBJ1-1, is GAGVSQSPSNKVTEKGKDVELRCDPISGHTALYWYRQSLGQGLEFLIYFQGNSAPDKSGLPSDRFSAERTGGSVSTLTIQRTQQEDSAVYLCASSSGRFPEAFFGQGTRLTVV.

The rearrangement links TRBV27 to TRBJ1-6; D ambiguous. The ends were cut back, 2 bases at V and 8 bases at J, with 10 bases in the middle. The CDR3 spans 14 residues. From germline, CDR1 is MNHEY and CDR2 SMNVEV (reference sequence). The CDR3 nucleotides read TGTGCCAGCAGTTTAGGGAACGGGTATTCACCCCTCCACTTT. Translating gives CASSLGNGYSPLHF.

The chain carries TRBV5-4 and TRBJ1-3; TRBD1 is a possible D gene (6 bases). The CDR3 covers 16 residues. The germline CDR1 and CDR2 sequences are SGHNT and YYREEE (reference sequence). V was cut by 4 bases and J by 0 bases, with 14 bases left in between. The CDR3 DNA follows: TGTGCCAGCAGCCCGGGGACACGAAGCTCTGGAAACACCATATATTTT. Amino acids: CASSPGTRSSGNTIYF.

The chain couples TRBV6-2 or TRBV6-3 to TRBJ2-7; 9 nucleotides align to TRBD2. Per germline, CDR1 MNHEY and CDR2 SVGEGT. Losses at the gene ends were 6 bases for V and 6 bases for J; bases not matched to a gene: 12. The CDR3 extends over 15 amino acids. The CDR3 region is CASSQLLAGLGEQYF. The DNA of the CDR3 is TGTGCCAGCAGCCAACTGCTAGCGGGGTTAGGCGAGCAGTACTTC.

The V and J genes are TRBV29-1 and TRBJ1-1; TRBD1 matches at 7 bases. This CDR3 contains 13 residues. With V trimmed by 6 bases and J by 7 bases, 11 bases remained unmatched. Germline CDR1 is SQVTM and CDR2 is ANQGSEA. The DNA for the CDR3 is TGCAGCGTAGCCGCCGACAGGGAGGGTGAAGCTTTCTTT. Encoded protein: CSVAADREGEAFF.

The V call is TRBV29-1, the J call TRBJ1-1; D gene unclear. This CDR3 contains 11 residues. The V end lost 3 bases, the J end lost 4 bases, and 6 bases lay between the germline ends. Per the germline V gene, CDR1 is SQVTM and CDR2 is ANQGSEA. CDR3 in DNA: TGCAGCGTTGACCCAGTCACTGAAGCTTTCTTT. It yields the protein CSVDPVTEAFF. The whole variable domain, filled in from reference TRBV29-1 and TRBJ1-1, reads SAVISQKPSRDICQRGTSLTIQCQVDSQVTMMFWYRQQPGQSLTLIATANQGSEATYESGFVIDKFPISRPNLTFSTLTVSNMSPEDSSIYLCSVDPVTEAFFGQGTRLTVV.